These T cell receptor beta chains were read from a single sample in a study of shared clonotypes between healthy human individuals. Assay: immunoSEQ multiplex PCR; the TCRdb copy retains only in-frame clones and omits some. The sample includes 450,000 to 500,000 clones, more than 75% of them seen just once. Sequenced material: PBMCs. The receptor source for this set is a woman aged 40-49 years in good health. Some clones in this sample may be carry-over from other donors' samples. Both conserved end residues are part of each CDR3. A D gene is named only where the DNA matches it firmly. Size tells how often a clone was seen (once, few, many) or the class of an expanded clone, and some rows leave it out.

D gene | J gene | CDR3 length | V gene | clone size | CDR3 DNA | CDR3 protein
NA | TRBJ2-3 | 16 | TRBV4-2 | once | TGTGCCAGCAGCCAAGAAGGGCAGGGCGGCACAGATACGCAGTATTTT | CASSQEGQGGTDTQYF
NA | TRBJ1-2 | 13 | TRBV5-6 | NA | TGTGCCAGCAGCCTAACAGGGACCTATGGCTACACCTTC | CASSLTGTYGYTF
TRBD2 | TRBJ2-7 | 14 | TRBV28 | once | TGTGCCACCTTTCGGACTAGCGGGAGTGACGAGCAGTACTTC | CATFRTSGSDEQYF
TRBD1 | TRBJ2-7 | 14 | TRBV11-2 | NA | TGTGCCAGCAGCTCGAGACAGGGCCCCTACGAGCAGTACTTC | CASSSRQGPYEQYF
NA | TRBJ2-7 | 16 | TRBV29-1 | NA | TGCAGCGTTGAACGACTAGTCCCAAGGGCAAGCTACGAGCAGTACTTC | CSVERLVPRASYEQYF
NA | TRBJ2-1 | 14 | TRBV10-2 | few | TGCGCCAGCAGTGAATTAGGTAGCTACAATGAGCAGTTCTTC | CASSELGSYNEQFF
NA | TRBJ2-2 | 15 | TRBV5-6 | NA | TGTGCCAGCAGCTTGTTTTCTACGAACACCGGGGAGCTGTTTTTT | CASSLFSTNTGELFF
TRBD1 | TRBJ1-1 | 14 | TRBV18 | NA | TGTGCCAGTTCCGCCGACAGGGCGAACACTGAAGCTTTCTTT | CASSADRANTEAFF
TRBD2 | TRBJ2-3 | 14 | TRBV28 | NA | TGTGCCAGCAGTTTAACGGTAGCGGGAGATACGCAGTATTTT | CASSLTVAGDTQYF
NA | TRBJ2-5 | 15 | TRBV2 | NA | TGTGCCAGCAGGGAGGACCAAGCCTACCAAGAGACCCAGTACTTC | CASREDQAYQETQYF
TRBD2 | TRBJ2-1 | 16 | TRBV28 | NA | TGTGCCAGCATCAGCCTTGCGGGAGGGGCATACAATGAGCAGTTCTTC | CASISLAGGAYNEQFF
NA | TRBJ2-5 | 14 | TRBV11-2 | NA | TGTGCCAGCAGCTTCACGGGGTTCCAAGAGACCCAGTACTTC | CASSFTGFQETQYF
NA | TRBJ2-5 | 14 | TRBV28 | NA | TGTGCCAGCAGTGCCCCACCGGGGCCAGAGACCCAGTACTTC | CASSAPPGPETQYF
NA | TRBJ1-2 | 16 | TRBV6-4 | NA | TGTGCCAGCAGTGTGGGCCCAGCTCCCGATAACTATGGCTACACCTTC | CASSVGPAPDNYGYTF
NA | TRBJ1-5 | 15 | TRBV28 | NA | TGTGCCAGCAGTCCCCAAGAGCTGGGCAATCAGCCCCAGCATTTT | CASSPQELGNQPQHF